This section outlines one T cell receptor (beta chain) sequence together with its context. The data originate from a study of blood T cell repertoires in COVID-19. Across the whole study: The study drew acute and convalescent COVID-19 samples from the United States, Italy and Spain. T cells, B-cell-depleted T cells, or PBMCs provided the cDNA or gDNA that served as material.

As handled by the study authors: The assay estimated nucleated cells by amplifying reference gene primers. Profiling relied on immunoSEQ multiplex PCR, and the TCRdb table lists in-frame clones only, not all of them. V, J and clone size were drawn from that table, and D and trimming were deduced from the DNA. The repertoire holds approximately 69,000 clones, with roughly 85% as singletons. The sample was peripheral blood. The source is a woman in her fifties or sixties with acute or convalescent COVID-19.

The DNA for the CDR3 is TGCAGCGCGATCCACCTCGGTGAGACCCAGTACTTC. It is translated as CSAIHLGETQYF. This chain connects TRBV29-1 to TRBJ2-5; D call uncertain. The V end was cut by 7 bases, the J end by 5 bases, with 14 bases between. Germline lookup yields CDR1 SQVTM and CDR2 ANQGSEA. This CDR3 is built from 12 residues. The entire variable domain, with the rest obtained from reference TRBV29-1 and TRBJ2-5, is as follows: SAVISQKPSRDICQRGTSLTIQCQVDSQVTMMFWYRQQPGQSLTLIATANQGSEATYESGFVIDKFPISRPNLTFSTLTVSNMSPEDSSIYLCSAIHLGETQYFGPGTRLLVL.